This T cell receptor (beta chain) was documented in a study of T cells after yellow fever vaccination. Study-wide results and limits: Just a small share of clonotypes turned up in the CD4 compartment as well as the CD8 compartment. By day 5 rather than day 15, the secondary response had peaked, though it was weaker. The study re-detected most primary-vaccination clones after the booster (around 96% CD4, roughly 91% CD8).

This clonotype came up a few times. Its antigen is currently unknown. The V and J ends lost 2 bases and 1 base respectively, with 5 bases between them. CDR1 is SGHTA and CDR2 is FQGNSA in the germline V gene. The CDR3 is made up of 13 amino acids. As TCR cDNA was made by 5'RACE template switching, a universal primer site and UMIs were added. Via MiXCR, TCRdb re-called the 5' RACE reads, giving one row per CDR3 protein. The sample has some 340,000 distinct CDR3 sequences; approximately 4% are singletons. The gene calls are TRBV7-2 and TRBJ2-5; no reliable D call. The receptor was isolated from a man in his late teens or twenties who received the YFV17D yellow fever vaccine. Sequences were derived from PBMCs, sampled 5 days after the yellow fever booster vaccination. CDR3 bases: TGTGCCAGCAGCTTAAACTTCCAAGAGACCCAGTACTTC. Translating it yields CASSLNFQETQYF.